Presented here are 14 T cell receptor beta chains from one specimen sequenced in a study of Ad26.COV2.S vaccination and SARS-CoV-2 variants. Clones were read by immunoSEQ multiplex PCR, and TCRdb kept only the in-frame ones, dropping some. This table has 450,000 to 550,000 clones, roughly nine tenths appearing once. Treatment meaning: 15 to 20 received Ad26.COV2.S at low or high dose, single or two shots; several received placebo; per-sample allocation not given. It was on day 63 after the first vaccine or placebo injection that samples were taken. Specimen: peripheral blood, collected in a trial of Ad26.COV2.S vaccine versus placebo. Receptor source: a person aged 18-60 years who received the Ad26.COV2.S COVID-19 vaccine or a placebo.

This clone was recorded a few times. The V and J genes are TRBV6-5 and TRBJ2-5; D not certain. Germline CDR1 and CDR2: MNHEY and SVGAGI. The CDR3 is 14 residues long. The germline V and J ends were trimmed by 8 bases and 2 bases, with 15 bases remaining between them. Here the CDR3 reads CASQIGQIQETQYF. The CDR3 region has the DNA TGTGCCAGCCAAATTGGGCAGATACAAGAGACCCAGTACTTC.

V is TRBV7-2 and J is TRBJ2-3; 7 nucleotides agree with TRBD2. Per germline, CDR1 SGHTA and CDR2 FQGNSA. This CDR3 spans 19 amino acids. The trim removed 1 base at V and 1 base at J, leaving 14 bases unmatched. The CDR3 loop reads CASSLVPLEGGRGTDTQYF. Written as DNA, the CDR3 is TGTGCCAGCAGCTTAGTTCCGCTAGAGGGAGGGCGGGGCACAGATACGCAGTATTTT. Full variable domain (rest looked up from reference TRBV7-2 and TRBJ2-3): GAGVSQSPSNKVTEKGKDVELRCDPISGHTALYWYRQSLGQGLEFLIYFQGNSAPDKSGLPSDRFSAERTGGSVSTLTIQRTQQEDSAVYLCASSLVPLEGGRGTDTQYFGPGTRLTVL.

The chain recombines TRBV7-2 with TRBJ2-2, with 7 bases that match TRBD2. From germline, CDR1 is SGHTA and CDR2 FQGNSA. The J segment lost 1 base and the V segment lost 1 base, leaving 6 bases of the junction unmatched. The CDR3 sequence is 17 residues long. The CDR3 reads CASSLEVAGVNTGELFF. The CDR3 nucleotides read TGTGCCAGCAGCTTAGAAGTTGCGGGGGTGAACACCGGGGAGCTGTTTTTT.

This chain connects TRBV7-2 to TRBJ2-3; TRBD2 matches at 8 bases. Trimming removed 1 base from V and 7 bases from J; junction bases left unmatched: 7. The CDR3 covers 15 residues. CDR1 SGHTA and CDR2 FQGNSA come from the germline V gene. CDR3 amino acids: CASSLVPRGGHTQYF. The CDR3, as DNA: TGTGCCAGCAGCTTAGTCCCCCGGGGGGGCCATACGCAGTATTTT.

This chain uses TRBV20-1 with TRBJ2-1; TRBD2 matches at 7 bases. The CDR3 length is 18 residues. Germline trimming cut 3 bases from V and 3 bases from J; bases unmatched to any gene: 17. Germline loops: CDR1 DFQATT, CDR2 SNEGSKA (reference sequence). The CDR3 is CSASRPRGYPHFYNEQFF. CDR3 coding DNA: TGCAGTGCTAGTCGCCCGCGGGGGTATCCCCATTTCTACAATGAGCAGTTCTTC.

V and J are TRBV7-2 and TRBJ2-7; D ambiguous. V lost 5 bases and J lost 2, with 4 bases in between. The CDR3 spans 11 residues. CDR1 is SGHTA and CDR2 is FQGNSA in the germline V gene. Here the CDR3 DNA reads TGTGCCAGCAGCCGAACCTACGAGCAGTACTTC. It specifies CASSRTYEQYF.

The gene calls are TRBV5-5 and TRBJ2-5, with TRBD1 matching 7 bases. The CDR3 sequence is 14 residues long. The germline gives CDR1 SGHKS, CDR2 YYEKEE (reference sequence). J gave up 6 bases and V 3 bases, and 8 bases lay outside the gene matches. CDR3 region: CASSSYRGSKTQYF. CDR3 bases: TGTGCCAGCAGCTCCTACAGGGGTTCAAAGACCCAGTACTTC.

The CDR3 sequence: CASSQQTGVYVETQYF. CDR3 nucleotide sequence: TGTGCCAGCAGCCAGCAGACGGGAGTCTACGTGGAGACCCAGTACTTC. The chain joins TRBV11-2 to TRBJ2-5; TRBD2 might be the D (6 bases). V gave up 5 bases and J gave up 5 bases, with 21 bases separating them. CDR3 length: 16 residues. Germline CDR1 and CDR2: SGHAT and FQNNGV.

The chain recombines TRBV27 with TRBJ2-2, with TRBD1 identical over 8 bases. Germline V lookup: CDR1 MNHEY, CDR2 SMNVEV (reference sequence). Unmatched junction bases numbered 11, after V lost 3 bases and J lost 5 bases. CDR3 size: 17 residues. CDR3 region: CASSLPGQGAGTGELFF. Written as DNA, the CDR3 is TGTGCCAGCAGTTTGCCGGGGCAGGGGGCCGGGACCGGGGAGCTGTTTTTT.

CDR3 DNA: TGTGCCTGGAGAATTAGCGGGGCCAACGTCCTGACTTTC. Translated, it gives CAWRISGANVLTF. V is TRBV30 and J is TRBJ2-6; D not resolved. Deletions cut 3 bases from V and 4 bases from J, with 7 bases between. Germline V lookup: CDR1 GTSNPN, CDR2 SVGIG (reference sequence). The CDR3 has 13 amino acids.

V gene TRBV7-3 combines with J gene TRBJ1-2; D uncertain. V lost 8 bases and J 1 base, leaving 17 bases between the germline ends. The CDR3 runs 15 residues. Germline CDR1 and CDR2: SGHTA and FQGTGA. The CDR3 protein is CASWVGFEGNYGYTF. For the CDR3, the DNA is TGTGCCAGCTGGGTTGGTTTTGAGGGTAACTATGGCTACACCTTC. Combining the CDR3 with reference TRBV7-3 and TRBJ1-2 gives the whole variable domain GAGVSQTPSNKVTEKGKYVELRCDPISGHTALYWYRQSLGQGPEFLIYFQGTGAADDSGLPNDRFFAVRPEGSVSTLKIQRTERGDSAVYLCASWVGFEGNYGYTFGSGTRLTVV.

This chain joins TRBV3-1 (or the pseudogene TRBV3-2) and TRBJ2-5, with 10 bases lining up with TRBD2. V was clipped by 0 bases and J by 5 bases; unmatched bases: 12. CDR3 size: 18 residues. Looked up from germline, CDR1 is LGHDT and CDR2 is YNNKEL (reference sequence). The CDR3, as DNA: TGTGCCAGCAGCCAAGACGCGGCTAGCGGGGGTAGGGGGGAGACCCAGTACTTC. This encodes CASSQDAASGGRGETQYF.

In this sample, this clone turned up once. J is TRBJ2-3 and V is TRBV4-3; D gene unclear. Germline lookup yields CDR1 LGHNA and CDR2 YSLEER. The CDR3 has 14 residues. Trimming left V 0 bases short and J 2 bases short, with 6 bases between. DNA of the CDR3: TGCGCCAGCAGCCAAGATACACTCACAGATACGCAGTATTTT. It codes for CASSQDTLTDTQYF.

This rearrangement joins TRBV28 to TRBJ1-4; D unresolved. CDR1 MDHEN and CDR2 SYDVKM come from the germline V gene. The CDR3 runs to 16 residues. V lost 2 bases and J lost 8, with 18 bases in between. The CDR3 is CASSLGPLTRHEKLFF. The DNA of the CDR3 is TGTGCCAGCAGTTTAGGCCCACTAACTAGGCACGAAAAACTGTTTTTT. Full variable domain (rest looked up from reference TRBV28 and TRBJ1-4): DVKVTQSSRYLVKRTGEKVFLECVQDMDHENMFWYRQDPGLGLRLIYFSYDVKMKEKGDIPEGYSVSREKKERFSLILESASTNQTSMYLCASSLGPLTRHEKLFFGSGTQLSVL.